These T cell receptor beta chains were read from a single sample in a study of T cell repertoires in cytomegalovirus infection. TCRdb passed the reads through MiXCR, listing each CDR3 protein once. The table has approximately 750,000 distinct CDR3 sequences, 35% to 45% seen once. Source material: PBMCs. These receptors came from a human donor in good health (CMV status not recorded). Some clones in this sample may be carry-over from other donors' samples. Each CDR3 is given with its conserved first and last residue. D genes are given only for firm matches. Clone size is shown for a subset of rows, as once, few, many or a class of expanded clone.

v_call: TRBV19; j_call: TRBJ2-7; d_call: TRBD1; clone_size: .; cdr3_aa: CASTPTGQWLGEQYF; cdr3_nt: TGTGCCAGTACCCCCACGGGACAGTGGCTCGGGGAGCAGTACTTC
v_call: TRBV19; j_call: TRBJ2-2; d_call: TRBD2; clone_size: .; cdr3_aa: CASSIRAGGSGELFF; cdr3_nt: TGTGCCAGTAGTATCCGCGCGGGGGGATCCGGGGAGCTGTTTTTT
v_call: TRBV2; j_call: TRBJ2-1; d_call: .; clone_size: .; cdr3_aa: CASSGGNRPYNEQFF; cdr3_nt: TGTGCCAGCAGTGGGGGTAACAGGCCCTACAATGAGCAGTTCTTC
v_call: TRBV11-2; j_call: TRBJ1-1; d_call: TRBD1; clone_size: .; cdr3_aa: CASSLGMEGATEAFF; cdr3_nt: TGTGCCAGCAGCTTAGGTATGGAGGGGGCGACTGAAGCTTTCTTT
v_call: TRBV19; j_call: TRBJ2-7; d_call: .; clone_size: few; cdr3_aa: CASSMVHRVADEQYF; cdr3_nt: TGTGCCAGTAGTATGGTTCACAGGGTCGCGGACGAGCAGTACTTC
v_call: TRBV28; j_call: TRBJ1-1; d_call: .; clone_size: few; cdr3_aa: CASRRTGPEAFF; cdr3_nt: TGTGCCAGCAGACGTACTGGGCCTGAAGCTTTCTTT
v_call: TRBV7-8; j_call: TRBJ1-5; d_call: .; clone_size: many; cdr3_aa: CASSFPGSNQPQHF; cdr3_nt: TGTGCCAGCAGCTTCCCAGGTTCCAATCAGCCCCAGCATTTT
v_call: TRBV28; j_call: TRBJ1-2; d_call: .; clone_size: .; cdr3_aa: CASSSARGTPKGVGGYTF; cdr3_nt: TGTGCCAGCAGTTCCGCCCGAGGGACACCCAAAGGGGTTGGGGGCTACACCTTC
v_call: TRBV28; j_call: TRBJ2-2; d_call: .; clone_size: few; cdr3_aa: CASSPSRGTHTGELFF; cdr3_nt: TGTGCCAGCAGTCCCTCCCGGGGGACACACACCGGGGAGCTGTTTTTT
v_call: TRBV28; j_call: TRBJ2-1; d_call: TRBD1; clone_size: .; cdr3_aa: CASRPTGTGMNEQFF; cdr3_nt: TGTGCCAGCAGACCAACCGGGACAGGGATGAATGAGCAGTTCTTC
v_call: TRBV7-3; j_call: TRBJ2-2; d_call: .; clone_size: .; cdr3_aa: CASSLKGGGTGELFF; cdr3_nt: TGTGCCAGCAGCTTAAAGGGAGGCGGCACCGGGGAGCTGTTTTTT
v_call: TRBV19; j_call: TRBJ1-1; d_call: .; clone_size: .; cdr3_aa: CASSIGYPWVTEAFF; cdr3_nt: TGTGCCAGTAGTATAGGGTATCCCTGGGTCACTGAAGCTTTCTTT
v_call: TRBV10-3; j_call: TRBJ1-1; d_call: .; clone_size: .; cdr3_aa: CAISDGNWSTEAFF; cdr3_nt: TGTGCCATCAGTGACGGCAATTGGAGCACTGAAGCTTTCTTT
v_call: TRBV7-9; j_call: TRBJ2-4; d_call: TRBD2; clone_size: .; cdr3_aa: CASSSRGGVKKNIQYF; cdr3_nt: TGTGCCAGCAGCTCCCGGGGGGGGGTAAAGAAAAACATTCAGTACTTC
v_call: TRBV12-3/TRBV12-4; j_call: TRBJ2-5; d_call: TRBD1; clone_size: .; cdr3_aa: CASSLYDREETQYF; cdr3_nt: TGTGCCAGCAGTTTATACGACAGGGAAGAGACCCAGTACTTC
v_call: TRBV5-1; j_call: TRBJ2-6; d_call: TRBD1; clone_size: few; cdr3_aa: CASRHPDRGQSEGANVLTF; cdr3_nt: TGCGCCAGCCGTCACCCTGACAGGGGGCAGTCGGAGGGGGCCAACGTCCTGACTTTC
v_call: TRBV7-6; j_call: TRBJ1-6; d_call: .; clone_size: .; cdr3_aa: CASSFDSGVGSPLHF; cdr3_nt: TGTGCCAGCAGCTTCGACAGTGGTGTAGGTTCACCCCTCCACTTT